This T cell receptor beta chain comes out of a study of T cell changes during pregnancy in multiple sclerosis. Generated by immunoSEQ multiplex PCR, the TCRdb table keeps only in-frame clones and is missing some. This sample has tens of thousands of clones, with about 88% found just once. The ends lost 5 bases at V and 6 bases at J; junction bases unmatched: 10. The CDR3 extends over 16 amino acids. The V gene's germline CDR1 is SGHAT and CDR2 FQDESV (reference sequence). This clonotype originated in a female donor with multiple sclerosis, enrolled in a pregnancy study. This chain links TRBV11-1 with TRBJ2-1, with 10 bases that match TRBD2. The material sequenced was CD4+ T cells from peripheral blood mononuclear cells, taken after pregnancy. This CDR3 is CASSPSAGGTVNEQFF. The CDR3 DNA reads as TGTGCCAGCAGCCCATCAGCGGGAGGGACCGTCAATGAGCAGTTCTTC. The variable domain in full, with the rest retrieved from reference TRBV11-1 and TRBJ2-1, is EAEVAQSPRYKITEKSQAVAFWCDPISGHATLYWYRQILGQGPELLVQFQDESVVDDSQLPKDRFSAERLKGVDSTLKIQPAELGDSAMYLCASSPSAGGTVNEQFFGPGTRLTVL.